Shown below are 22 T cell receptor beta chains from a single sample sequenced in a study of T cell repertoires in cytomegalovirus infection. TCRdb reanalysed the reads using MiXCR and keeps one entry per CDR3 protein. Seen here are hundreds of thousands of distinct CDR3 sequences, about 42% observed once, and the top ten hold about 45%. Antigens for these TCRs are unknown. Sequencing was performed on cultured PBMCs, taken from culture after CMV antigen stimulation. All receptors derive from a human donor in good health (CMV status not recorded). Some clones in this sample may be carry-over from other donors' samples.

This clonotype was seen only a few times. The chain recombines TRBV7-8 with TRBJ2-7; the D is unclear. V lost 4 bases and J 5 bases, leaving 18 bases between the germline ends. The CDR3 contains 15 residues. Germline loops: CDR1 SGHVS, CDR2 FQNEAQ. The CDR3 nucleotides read TGTGCCAGCAGCTCCCAAGGACCGTCCCCGAACGAGCAGTACTTC. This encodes CASSSQGPSPNEQYF.

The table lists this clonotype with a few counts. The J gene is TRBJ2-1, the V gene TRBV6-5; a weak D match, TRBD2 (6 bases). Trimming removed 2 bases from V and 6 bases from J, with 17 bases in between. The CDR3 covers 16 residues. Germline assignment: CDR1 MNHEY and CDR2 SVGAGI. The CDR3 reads CASSYGTSPLSNEQFF. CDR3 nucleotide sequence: TGTGCCAGCAGTTACGGGACTTCACCCCTCTCCAATGAGCAGTTCTTC.

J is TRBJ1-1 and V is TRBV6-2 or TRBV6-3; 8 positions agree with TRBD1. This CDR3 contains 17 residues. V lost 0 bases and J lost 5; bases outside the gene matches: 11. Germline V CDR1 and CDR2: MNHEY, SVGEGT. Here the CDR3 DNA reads TGTGCCAGCAGTTACTCTAAATCACGGACAGGGAGGACTGAAGCTTTCTTT. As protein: CASSYSKSRTGRTEAFF.

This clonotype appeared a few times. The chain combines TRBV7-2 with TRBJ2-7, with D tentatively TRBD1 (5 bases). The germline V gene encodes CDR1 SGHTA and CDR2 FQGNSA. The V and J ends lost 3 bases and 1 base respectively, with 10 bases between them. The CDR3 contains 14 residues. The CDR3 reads CASSLWGPSYEQYF. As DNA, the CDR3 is TGTGCCAGCAGCTTGTGGGGCCCTTCCTACGAGCAGTACTTC.

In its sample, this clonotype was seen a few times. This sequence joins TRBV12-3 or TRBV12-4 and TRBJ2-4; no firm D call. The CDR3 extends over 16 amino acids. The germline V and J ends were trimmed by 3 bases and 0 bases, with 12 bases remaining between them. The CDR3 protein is CASSLWSESAKNIQYF. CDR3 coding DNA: TGTGCCAGCAGTTTGTGGTCGGAGTCAGCCAAAAACATTCAGTACTTC.

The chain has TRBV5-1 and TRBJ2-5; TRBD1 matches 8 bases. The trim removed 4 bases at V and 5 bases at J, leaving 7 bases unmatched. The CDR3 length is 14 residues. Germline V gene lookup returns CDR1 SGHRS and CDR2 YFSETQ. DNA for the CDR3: TGCGCCAGCAGCCGTTGGACAGGGCTCGAGACCCAGTACTTC. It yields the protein CASSRWTGLETQYF.

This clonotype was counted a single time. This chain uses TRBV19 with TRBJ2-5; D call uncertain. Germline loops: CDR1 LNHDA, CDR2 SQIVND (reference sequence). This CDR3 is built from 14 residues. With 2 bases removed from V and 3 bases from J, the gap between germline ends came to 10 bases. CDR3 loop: CASSITVREETQYF. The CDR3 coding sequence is TGTGCCAGTAGTATAACGGTCCGGGAAGAGACCCAGTACTTC.

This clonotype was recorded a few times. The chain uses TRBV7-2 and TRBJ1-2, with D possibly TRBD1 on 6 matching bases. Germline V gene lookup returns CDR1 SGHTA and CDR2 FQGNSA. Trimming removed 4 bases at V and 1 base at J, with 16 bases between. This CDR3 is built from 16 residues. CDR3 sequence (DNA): TGTGCCAGCAGCTCCTTCGGGACACCTTATAACTATGGCTACACCTTC. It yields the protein CASSSFGTPYNYGYTF.

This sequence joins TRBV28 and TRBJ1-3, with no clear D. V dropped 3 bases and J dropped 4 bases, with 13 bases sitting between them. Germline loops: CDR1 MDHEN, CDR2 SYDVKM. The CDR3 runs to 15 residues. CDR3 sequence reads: CASSFTARMGNTIYF. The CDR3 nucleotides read TGTGCCAGCAGTTTTACAGCCAGGATGGGAAACACCATATATTTT.

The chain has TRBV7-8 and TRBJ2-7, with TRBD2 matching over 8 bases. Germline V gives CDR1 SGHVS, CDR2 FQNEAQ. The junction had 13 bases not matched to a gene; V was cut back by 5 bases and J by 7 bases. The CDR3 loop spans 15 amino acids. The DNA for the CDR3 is TGTGCCAGCAGCGGACATCTAGCGGGCGATTGGGAGCAGTACTTC. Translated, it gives CASSGHLAGDWEQYF.

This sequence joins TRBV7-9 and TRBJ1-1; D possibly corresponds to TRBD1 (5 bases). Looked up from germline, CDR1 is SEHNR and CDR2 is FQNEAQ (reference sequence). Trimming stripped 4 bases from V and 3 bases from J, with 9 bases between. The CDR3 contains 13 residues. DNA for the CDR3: TGTGCCAGCAGCTGGGGGGGGGACACTGAAGCTTTCTTT. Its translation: CASSWGGDTEAFF.

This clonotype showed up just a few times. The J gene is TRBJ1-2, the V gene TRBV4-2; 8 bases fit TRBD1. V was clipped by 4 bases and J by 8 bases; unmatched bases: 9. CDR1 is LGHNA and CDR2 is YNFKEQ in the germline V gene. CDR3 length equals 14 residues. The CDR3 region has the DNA TGTGCCAGCAGCCCAACGGGACAGGCGTGGGGCTACACCTTC. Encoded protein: CASSPTGQAWGYTF.

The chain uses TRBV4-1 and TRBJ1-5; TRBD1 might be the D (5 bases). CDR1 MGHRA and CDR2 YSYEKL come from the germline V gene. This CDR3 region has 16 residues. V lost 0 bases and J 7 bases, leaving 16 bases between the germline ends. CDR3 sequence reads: CASSQDRRQGIQPQHF. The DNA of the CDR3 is TGCGCCAGCAGCCAAGATCGGCGTCAGGGTATACAGCCCCAGCATTTT.

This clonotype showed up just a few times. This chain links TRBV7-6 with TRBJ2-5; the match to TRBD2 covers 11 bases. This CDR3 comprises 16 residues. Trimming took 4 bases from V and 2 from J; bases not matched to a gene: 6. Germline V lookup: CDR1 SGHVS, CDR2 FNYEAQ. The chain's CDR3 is CASSSDLAGGQETQYF. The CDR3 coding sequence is TGTGCCAGCAGCTCCGATTTAGCGGGGGGGCAAGAGACCCAGTACTTC.

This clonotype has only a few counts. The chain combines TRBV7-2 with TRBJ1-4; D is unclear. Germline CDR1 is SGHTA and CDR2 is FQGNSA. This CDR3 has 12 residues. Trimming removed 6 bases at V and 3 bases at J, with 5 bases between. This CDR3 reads CASRLPNEKLFF. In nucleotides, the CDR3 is TGTGCCAGCAGATTGCCTAATGAAAAACTGTTTTTT.

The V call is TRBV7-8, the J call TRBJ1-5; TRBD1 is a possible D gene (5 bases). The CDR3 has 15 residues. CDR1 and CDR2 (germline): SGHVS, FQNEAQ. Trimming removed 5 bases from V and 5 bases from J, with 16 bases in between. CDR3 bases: TGTGCCAGCAGCCCCATCGGGGGGTTATATCAGCCCCAGCATTTT. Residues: CASSPIGGLYQPQHF.

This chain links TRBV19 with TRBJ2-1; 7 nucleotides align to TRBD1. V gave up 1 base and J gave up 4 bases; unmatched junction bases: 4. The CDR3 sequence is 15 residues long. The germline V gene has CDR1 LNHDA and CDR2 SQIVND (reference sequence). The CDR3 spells CASSIVGTAYNEQFF. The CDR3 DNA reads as TGTGCCAGTAGTATAGTTGGGACAGCTTACAATGAGCAGTTCTTC.

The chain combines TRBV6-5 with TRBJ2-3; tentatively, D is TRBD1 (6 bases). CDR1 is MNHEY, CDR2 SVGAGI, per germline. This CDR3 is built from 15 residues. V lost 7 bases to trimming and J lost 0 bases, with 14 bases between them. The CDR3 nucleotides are TGTGCCAGCAAACTAGGACAGATCAGCACAGATACGCAGTATTTT. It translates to CASKLGQISTDTQYF.

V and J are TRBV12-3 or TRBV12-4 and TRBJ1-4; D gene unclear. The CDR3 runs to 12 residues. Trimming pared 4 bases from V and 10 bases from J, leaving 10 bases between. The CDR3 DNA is TGTGCCAGCAGTTGGGAGGGCGGAAAACTGTTTTTT. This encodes CASSWEGGKLFF.

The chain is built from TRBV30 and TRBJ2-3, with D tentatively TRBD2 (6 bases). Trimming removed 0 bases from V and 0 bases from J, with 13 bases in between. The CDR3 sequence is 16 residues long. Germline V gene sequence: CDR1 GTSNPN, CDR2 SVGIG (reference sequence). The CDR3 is CAWSVGGISSTDTQYF. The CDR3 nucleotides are TGTGCCTGGAGTGTAGGAGGGATAAGTAGCACAGATACGCAGTATTTT.

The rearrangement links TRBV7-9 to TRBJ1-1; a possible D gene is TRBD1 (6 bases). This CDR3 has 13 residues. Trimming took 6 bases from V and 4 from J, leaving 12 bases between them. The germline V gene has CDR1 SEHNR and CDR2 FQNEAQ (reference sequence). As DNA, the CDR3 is TGTGCCAGCAGGGGGGGGGGCAGCACTGAAGCTTTCTTT. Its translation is CASRGGGSTEAFF. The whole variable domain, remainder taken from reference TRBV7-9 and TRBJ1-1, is DTGVSQNPRHKITKRGQNVTFRCDPISEHNRLYWYRQTLGQGPEFLTYFQNEAQLEKSRLLSDRFSAERPKGSFSTLEIQRTEQGDSAMYLCASRGGGSTEAFFGQGTRLTVV.

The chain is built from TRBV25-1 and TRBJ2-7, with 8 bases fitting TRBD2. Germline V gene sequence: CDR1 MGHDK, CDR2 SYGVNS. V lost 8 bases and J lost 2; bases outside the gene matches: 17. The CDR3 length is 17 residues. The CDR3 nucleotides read TGTGCCAGCGGGGGCGGGGGGCCCGGCCTTCACCCCTACGAGCAGTACTTC. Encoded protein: CASGGGGPGLHPYEQYF.